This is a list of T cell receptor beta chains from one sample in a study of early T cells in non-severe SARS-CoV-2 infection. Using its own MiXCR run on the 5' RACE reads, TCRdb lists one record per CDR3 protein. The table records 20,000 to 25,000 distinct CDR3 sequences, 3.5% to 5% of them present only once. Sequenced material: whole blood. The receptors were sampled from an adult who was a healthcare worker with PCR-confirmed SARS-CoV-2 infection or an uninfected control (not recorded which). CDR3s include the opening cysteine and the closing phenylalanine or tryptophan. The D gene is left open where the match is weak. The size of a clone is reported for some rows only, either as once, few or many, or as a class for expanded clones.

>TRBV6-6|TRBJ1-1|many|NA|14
CASRGTDLNTEAFF
TGTGCCAGCAGAGGCACAGATTTAAACACTGAAGCTTTCTTT
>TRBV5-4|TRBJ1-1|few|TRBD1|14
CASSPGGTYTEAFF
TGTGCCAGCAGTCCAGGGGGCACATACACTGAAGCTTTCTTT
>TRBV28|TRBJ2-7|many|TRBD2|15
CASSSASGGAREQYF
TGTGCCAGCAGTTCAGCTAGCGGGGGGGCGAGGGAGCAGTACTTC
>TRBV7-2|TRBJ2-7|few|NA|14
CASSLGQAFGEQYF
TGTGCCAGCAGCTTAGGGCAGGCTTTTGGGGAGCAGTACTTC
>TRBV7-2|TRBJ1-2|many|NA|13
CASSLAGGDGYTF
TGTGCCAGCAGCTTAGCGGGAGGAGATGGCTACACCTTC
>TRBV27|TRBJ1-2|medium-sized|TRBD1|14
CASTSLRGFNGYTF
TGTGCCAGCACCTCCCTCAGGGGGTTTAATGGCTACACCTTC
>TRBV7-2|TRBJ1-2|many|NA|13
CASSLLRVYGYTF
TGTGCCAGCAGCTTATTACGGGTCTATGGCTACACCTTC
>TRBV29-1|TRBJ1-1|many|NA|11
CSVGGDTEAFF
TGCAGCGTTGGGGGGGACACTGAAGCTTTCTTT
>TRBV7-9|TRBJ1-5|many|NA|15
CASSTTDPGNQPQHF
TGTGCCAGCAGCACGACAGACCCGGGCAATCAGCCCCAGCATTTT
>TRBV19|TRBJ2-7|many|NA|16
CASSIGELWIPYEQYF
TGTGCCAGTAGTATAGGTGAATTGTGGATTCCCTACGAGCAGTACTTC
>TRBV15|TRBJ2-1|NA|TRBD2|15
CATSRRTSGPNEQFF
TGTGCCACCAGCCGGCGGACTAGCGGGCCCAATGAGCAGTTCTTC
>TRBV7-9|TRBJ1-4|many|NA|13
CASSLATNEKLFF
TGTGCCAGCAGCTTAGCAACTAATGAAAAACTGTTTTTT
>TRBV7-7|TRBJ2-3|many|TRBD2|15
CASSPLLAAVDTQYF
TGTGCCAGCAGTCCACTTCTAGCGGCGGTGGATACGCAGTATTTT
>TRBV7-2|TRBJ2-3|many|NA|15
CASSLSSVYTDTQYF
TGTGCCAGCAGCTTATCTTCGGTTTACACAGATACGCAGTATTTT
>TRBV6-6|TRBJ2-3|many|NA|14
CASSYGQAPDTQYF
TGTGCCAGCAGTTACGGGCAGGCCCCAGATACGCAGTATTTT
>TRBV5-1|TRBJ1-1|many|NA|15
CASSFGQGQGTEAFF
TGCGCCAGCAGCTTTGGTCAGGGCCAGGGCACTGAAGCTTTCTTT
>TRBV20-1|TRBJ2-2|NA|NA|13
CSARDIRTRELFF
TGCAGTGCTAGAGATATACGGACCCGGGAGCTGTTTTTT
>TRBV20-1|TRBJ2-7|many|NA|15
CSASERAGNSYEQYF
TGCAGTGCTAGTGAAAGGGCGGGGAACTCCTACGAGCAGTACTTC
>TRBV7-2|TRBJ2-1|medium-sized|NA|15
CASSPDLKAGDEQFF
TGTGCCAGCAGCCCGGACCTCAAGGCAGGGGATGAGCAGTTCTTC
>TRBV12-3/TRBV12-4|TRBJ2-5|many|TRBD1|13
CASTLDRGETQYF
TGTGCCAGCACCCTGGACAGGGGAGAGACCCAGTACTTC
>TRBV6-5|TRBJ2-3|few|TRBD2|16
CASSRGLAGGPDTQYF
TGTGCCAGCAGCCGGGGACTAGCGGGGGGGCCGGATACGCAGTATTTT
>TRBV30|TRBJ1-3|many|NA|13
CAGTGFIGNTIYF
TGTGCCGGCACAGGGTTTATTGGAAACACCATATATTTT
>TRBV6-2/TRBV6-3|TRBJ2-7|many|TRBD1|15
CASSPDRGGLYEQYF
TGTGCCAGCAGCCCCGACAGGGGAGGCCTCTACGAGCAGTACTTC
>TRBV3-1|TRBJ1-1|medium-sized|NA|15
CASSQELGTDTEAFF
TGTGCCAGCAGCCAAGAACTCGGGACGGACACTGAAGCTTTCTTT
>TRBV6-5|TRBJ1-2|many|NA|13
CASSFPGNYGYTF
TGTGCCAGCAGTTTTCCCGGGAACTATGGCTACACCTTC
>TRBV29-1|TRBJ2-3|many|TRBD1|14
CSVQRTGGGDTQYF
TGCAGCGTCCAGAGGACAGGGGGAGGAGATACGCAGTATTTT
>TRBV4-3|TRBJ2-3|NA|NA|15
CASSQGTGTTDTQYF
TGCGCCAGCAGCCAAGGTACAGGAACCACAGATACGCAGTATTTT
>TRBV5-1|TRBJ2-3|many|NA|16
CASSLSVEHITDTQYF
TGCGCCAGCAGCTTATCCGTGGAGCATATCACAGATACGCAGTATTTT
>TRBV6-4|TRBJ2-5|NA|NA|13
CASSYPTSPASSF
TGTGCCAGCAGCTACCCAACGAGCCCGGCCAGCTCCTTC
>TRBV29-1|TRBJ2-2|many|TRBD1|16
CSVEGPGQGVAGELFF
TGCAGCGTCGAAGGACCGGGACAGGGGGTTGCCGGGGAGCTGTTTTTT
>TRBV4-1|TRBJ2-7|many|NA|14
CASSPGPLPYEQYF
TGCGCCAGCAGCCCGGGACCCCTTCCCTACGAGCAGTACTTC
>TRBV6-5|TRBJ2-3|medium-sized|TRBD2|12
CASSLSGGLQYF
TGTGCCAGCAGTCTTAGCGGGGGCCTGCAGTATTTT
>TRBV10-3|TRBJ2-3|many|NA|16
CAISESTSRSTDTQYF
TGTGCCATCAGTGAGTCGACGAGCCGAAGCACAGATACGCAGTATTTT
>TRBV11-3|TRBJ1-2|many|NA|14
CASTREAANYGYTF
TGTGCCAGCACTCGTGAAGCAGCTAACTATGGCTACACCTTC
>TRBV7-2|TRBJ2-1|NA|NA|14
CASSLTAPWDEQFF
TGTGCCAGCAGCTTAACCGCTCCGTGGGATGAGCAGTTCTTC
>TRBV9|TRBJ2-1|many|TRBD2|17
CASSLTRTRTGYNEQFF
TGTGCCAGCAGCCTGACCCGGACTAGGACGGGATACAATGAGCAGTTCTTC
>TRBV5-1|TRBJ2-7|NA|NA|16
CASNLLPLGSSYEQYF
TGCGCCAGCAACCTTCTTCCCCTTGGGTCGTCTTACGAGCAGTACTTC
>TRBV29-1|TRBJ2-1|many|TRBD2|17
CSVGPTFRGLADNEQFF
TGCAGCGTTGGACCCACCTTTCGAGGACTAGCGGACAATGAGCAGTTCTTC
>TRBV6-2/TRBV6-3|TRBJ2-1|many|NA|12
CASSLLDNEQFF
TGTGCCAGCAGTCTACTAGACAATGAGCAGTTCTTC
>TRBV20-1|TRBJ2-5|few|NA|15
CSARDLYRVIETQYF
TGCAGTGCTAGAGATCTATACCGAGTCATAGAGACCCAGTACTTC
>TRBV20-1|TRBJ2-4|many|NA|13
CSARDYNGNIQYF
TGCAGTGCTAGAGATTACAATGGGAACATTCAGTACTTC
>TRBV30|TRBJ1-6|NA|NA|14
CAWTGEAGDSPLHF
TGTGCCTGGACGGGGGAGGCAGGAGATTCACCCCTCCACTTT
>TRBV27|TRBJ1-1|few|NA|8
CASTEAFF
TGTGCCAGCACTGAAGCTTTCTTT
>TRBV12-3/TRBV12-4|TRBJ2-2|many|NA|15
CASTHRDENTGELFF
TGTGCCAGCACCCACCGGGACGAAAACACCGGGGAGCTGTTTTTT
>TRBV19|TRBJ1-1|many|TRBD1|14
CASKPRSGGTEAFF
TGTGCCAGTAAGCCGAGGTCAGGGGGCACTGAAGCTTTCTTT
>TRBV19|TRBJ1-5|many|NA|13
CASTRGGNQPQHF
TGTGCCAGTACGCGCGGGGGCAATCAGCCCCAGCATTTT
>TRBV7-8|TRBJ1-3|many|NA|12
CASSPGRNTIYF
TGTGCCAGCAGCCCCGGACGAAACACCATATATTTT
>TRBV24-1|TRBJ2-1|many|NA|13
CATRKQGGSEQFF
TGTGCCACCAGGAAGCAGGGGGGCAGTGAGCAGTTCTTC
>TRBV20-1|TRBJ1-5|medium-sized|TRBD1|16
CSAVRTGGNLGQPQHF
TGCAGTGCTGTTAGGACAGGGGGTAATTTAGGTCAGCCCCAGCATTTT
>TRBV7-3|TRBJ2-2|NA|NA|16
CASSLKSQSNTGELFF
TGTGCCAGCAGCTTAAAATCCCAGTCAAACACCGGGGAGCTGTTTTTT
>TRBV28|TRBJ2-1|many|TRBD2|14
CASSLGLAGSTQFF
TGTGCCAGCAGTTTGGGACTAGCGGGGTCCACTCAGTTCTTC
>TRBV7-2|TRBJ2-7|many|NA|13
CASSYRLRGEQYF
TGTGCCAGCAGCTATAGACTACGGGGAGAGCAGTACTTC
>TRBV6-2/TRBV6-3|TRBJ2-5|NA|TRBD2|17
CASSYGLAGIFQETQYF
TGTGCCAGCAGTTACGGACTAGCGGGGATCTTTCAAGAGACCCAGTACTTC
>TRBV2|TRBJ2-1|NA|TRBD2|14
CASSLPRGDNEQFF
TGTGCCAGCAGTCTCCCCCGGGGGGACAATGAGCAGTTCTTC
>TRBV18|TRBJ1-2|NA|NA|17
CASSPTPAGGLNYGYTF
TGTGCCAGCTCACCGACTCCCGCAGGAGGGCTTAACTATGGCTACACCTTC
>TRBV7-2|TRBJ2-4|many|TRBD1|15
CASSLYPGQDYIQYF
TGTGCCAGCAGCTTGTACCCGGGACAGGACTACATTCAGTACTTC
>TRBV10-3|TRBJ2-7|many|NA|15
CAISDSGGAGYEQYF
TGTGCCATCAGTGACTCCGGGGGCGCCGGGTACGAGCAGTACTTC
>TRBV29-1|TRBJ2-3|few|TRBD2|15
CSVRSSGGSTDTQYF
TGCAGCGTTCGTAGTAGCGGGGGAAGCACAGATACGCAGTATTTT
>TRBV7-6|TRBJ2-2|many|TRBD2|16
CASSSASGSNTGELFF
TGTGCCAGCAGCAGCGCTAGCGGATCGAACACCGGGGAGCTGTTTTTT